This TCR beta chain stems from a study of T cell responses to AZD1222 COVID-19 vaccine. Data came from immunoSEQ multiplex PCR; TCRdb stores just in-frame clones and leaves some out. Of roughly 100,000 clones listed, roughly 91% are singletons. The CDR3 contains 12 residues. V shed 1 base and J shed 10 bases, with 10 bases lying between them. CDR1 is PRHDT and CDR2 is FYEKMQ in the germline V gene (reference sequence). As to this clone: Antigen: not known.

Study results and caveats: The study reported that nearly half of spike-specific TCRs target unmutated variant regions. Spike-specific TCR breadth and depth went up after people got two AZD1222 doses. Possibly, clonal diversity was underestimated; donors were largely white British and included more females.

The source was peripheral blood, collected on day 0 of AZD1222 vaccination. The source of this sequence is an adult in good health. V is TRBV13 and J is TRBJ2-5; a weak D match, TRBD2 (6 bases). The CDR3 here is CASSLERGNQYF. In DNA, the CDR3 is TGTGCCAGCAGCTTAGAGCGCGGGAACCAGTACTTC.